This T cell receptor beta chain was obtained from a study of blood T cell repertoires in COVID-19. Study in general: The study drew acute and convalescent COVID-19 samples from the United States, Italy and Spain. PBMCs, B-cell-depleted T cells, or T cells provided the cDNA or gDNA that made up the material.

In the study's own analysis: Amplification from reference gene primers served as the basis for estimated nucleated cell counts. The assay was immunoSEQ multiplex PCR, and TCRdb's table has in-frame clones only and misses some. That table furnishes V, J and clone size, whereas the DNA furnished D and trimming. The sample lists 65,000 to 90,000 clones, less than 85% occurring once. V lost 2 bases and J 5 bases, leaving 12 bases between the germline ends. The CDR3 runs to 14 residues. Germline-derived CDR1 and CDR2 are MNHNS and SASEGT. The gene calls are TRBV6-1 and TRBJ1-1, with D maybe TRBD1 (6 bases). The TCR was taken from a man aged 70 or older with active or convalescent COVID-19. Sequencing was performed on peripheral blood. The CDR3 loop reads CASSEWGGATEAFF. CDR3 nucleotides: TGTGCCAGCAGTGAATGGGGGGGCGCGACTGAAGCTTTCTTT.